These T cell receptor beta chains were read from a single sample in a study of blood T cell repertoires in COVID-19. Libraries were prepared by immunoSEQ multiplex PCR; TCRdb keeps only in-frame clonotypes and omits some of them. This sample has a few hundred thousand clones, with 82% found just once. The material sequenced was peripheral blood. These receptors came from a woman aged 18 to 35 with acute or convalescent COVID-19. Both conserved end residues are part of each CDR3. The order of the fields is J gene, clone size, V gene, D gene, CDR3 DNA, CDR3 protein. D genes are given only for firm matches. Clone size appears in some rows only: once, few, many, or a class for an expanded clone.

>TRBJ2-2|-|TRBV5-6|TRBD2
TGTGCCAGCAGCTTGACTAGCGGTAACACCGGGGAGCTGTTTTTT
CASSLTSGNTGELFF
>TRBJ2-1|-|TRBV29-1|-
TGCAGCGTCGGGACTCCTTCCTACAATGAGCAGTTCTTC
CSVGTPSYNEQFF
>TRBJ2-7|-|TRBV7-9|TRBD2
TGTGCCAGCAGCTTAGCGCTTGGGGCGGGAGGCTCCTACGAGCAGTACTTC
CASSLALGAGGSYEQYF
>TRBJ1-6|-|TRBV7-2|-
TGTGCCAGCAGCTTAGTTGGCATCCCCTCCTATAATTCACCCCTCCACTTT
CASSLVGIPSYNSPLHF
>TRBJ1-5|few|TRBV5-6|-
TGTGCCAGCAGCTTGTTTTTTGAGTTCAATCAGCCCCAGCATTTT
CASSLFFEFNQPQHF
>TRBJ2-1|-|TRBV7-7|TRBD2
TGTGCTAGCAGCTTCCAACTAGCGGGAGTAAATGAGCAGTTCTTC
CASSFQLAGVNEQFF
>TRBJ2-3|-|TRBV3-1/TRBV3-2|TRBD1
TGTGCCAGCAGCTTACGAGGGACAGGAAGCACAGATACGCAGTATTTT
CASSLRGTGSTDTQYF
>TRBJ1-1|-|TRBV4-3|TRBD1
TGCGCCAGCAGCCAAGTAATGACAGGGTGGAGGGCTGAAGCTTTCTTT
CASSQVMTGWRAEAFF
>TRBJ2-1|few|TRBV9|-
TGTGCCAGCAGCGTCACCGGGGGTGAGCAGTTCTTC
CASSVTGGEQFF
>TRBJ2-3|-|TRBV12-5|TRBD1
TGTGCTAGTGGTTTGGGAAAGACAGGGACGACAGATACGCAGTATTTT
CASGLGKTGTTDTQYF
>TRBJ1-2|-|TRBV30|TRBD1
TGTGCCTGGAGTTCGACAGGGGTCGTTGGCTACACCTTC
CAWSSTGVVGYTF
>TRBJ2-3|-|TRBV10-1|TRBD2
TGCGCCAGCACTCCCGGGACTAGCGGAGATACGCAGTATTTT
CASTPGTSGDTQYF
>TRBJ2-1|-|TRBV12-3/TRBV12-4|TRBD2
TGTGCCAGCATCGGACTAGCGGGGGAGCAGTTCTTC
CASIGLAGEQFF
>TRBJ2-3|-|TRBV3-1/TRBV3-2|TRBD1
TGTGCCAGCAGCCAGGACAGGGTAATAGCAGATACGCAGTATTTT
CASSQDRVIADTQYF
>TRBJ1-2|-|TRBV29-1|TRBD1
TGCAGCGTTCGTCCGGGACAGGCCCCCAACTATGGCTACACCTTC
CSVRPGQAPNYGYTF
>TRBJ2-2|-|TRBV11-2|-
TGTGCCAGCAGCTTAAACAGGCTGGCCGGGGAGCTGTTTTTT
CASSLNRLAGELFF
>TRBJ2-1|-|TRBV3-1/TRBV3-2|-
TGTGCCAGCAGCCAAGTGGGAGGAAGACTAGTCCGTGATGAGCAGTTCTTC
CASSQVGGRLVRDEQFF
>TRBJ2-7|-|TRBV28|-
TGTGCCAGCAGTCAGACTCGGGGTCCTGGGTCCGAGCAGTACTTC
CASSQTRGPGSEQYF
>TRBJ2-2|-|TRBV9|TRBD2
TGTGCCAGCAGCGTATTAGGGACTAGCGGATCCACCGGGGAGCTGTTTTTT
CASSVLGTSGSTGELFF
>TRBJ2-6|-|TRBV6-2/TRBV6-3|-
TGTGCCAGCAGTCCCCCGAGGCGCACTGGGGCCAACGTCCTGACTTTC
CASSPPRRTGANVLTF
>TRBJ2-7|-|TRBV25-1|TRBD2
TGTGCCAGCAGTGGAACGACTAGCGGGACCTACGAGCAGTACTTC
CASSGTTSGTYEQYF
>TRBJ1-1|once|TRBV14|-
TGTGCCAGCAGCCAAGAAAGAAAAGGGGGAGCTTTCTTT
CASSQERKGGAFF
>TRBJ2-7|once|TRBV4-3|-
TGCGCCAGCAGCCAAGCCCCTACGACCTACGAGCAGTACTTC
CASSQAPTTYEQYF
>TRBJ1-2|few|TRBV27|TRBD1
TGTGCCAGCAGTTTAAGTATAGGGGGCAATGGCTACACCTTC
CASSLSIGGNGYTF